A single sample gave rise to the 2 T cell receptor beta chains below, sequenced in a study of CD8+ T cells in alopecia areata. Treatment given: oral pan-JAK inhibitor, 5-10 mg twice daily. After isolation, RNA underwent reverse transcription to generate cDNA as the sequencing template. Method: immunoSEQ multiplex PCR; TCRdb's copy keeps in-frame clones and lacks some. The table has 85,000 to 95,000 clones, 70% to 80% seen once. Source: CD8+ T cells sorted from blood, taken around week 44, from a patient treated with tofacitinib. The receptors here all came from a human donor with alopecia areata.

The rearrangement links TRBV30 to TRBJ1-1; D unclear. Looked up from germline, CDR1 is GTSNPN and CDR2 is SVGIG (reference sequence). The CDR3 contains 12 residues. Trimming pared 3 bases from V and 2 bases from J, leaving 7 bases between. The CDR3 sequence: CAWRVQNTEAFF. The CDR3 nucleotides are TGTGCCTGGAGGGTTCAAAACACTGAAGCTTTCTTT.

The sample holds a few counts of this clone. This chain joins TRBV4-1 and TRBJ2-5, with TRBD1 matching 8 bases. CDR3 length: 15 amino acids. CDR1 and CDR2 (germline): MGHRA, YSYEKL. Unmatched junction bases numbered 4, after V lost 0 bases and J lost 4 bases. The DNA of the CDR3 is TGCGCCAGCAGCCAAGATACGGACAGGGCAGAGACCCAGTACTTC. As protein: CASSQDTDRAETQYF.